The 21 T cell receptor beta chains reported below all come from one sample, sequenced in a study of T cell repertoires in cytomegalovirus infection. A single record per CDR3 protein comes from TCRdb applying MiXCR to the reads. The table shows about 360,000 distinct CDR3 sequences, with 18% occurring only once. Sequencing input: PBMCs. Every receptor here comes from a human donor in good health (CMV status not recorded). Some clones in this sample may be carry-over from other donors' samples.

The rearrangement links TRBV10-3 to TRBJ2-3, with 9 bases fitting TRBD1. Trimming at V came to 6 bases and at J to 4 bases, leaving 5 bases not matched to a gene. Germline V CDR1 and CDR2: ENHRY, SYGVKD. The CDR3 extends over 14 amino acids. The CDR3 loop is CAIRGQGDSDTQYF. In nucleotides, the CDR3 is TGTGCCATCAGGGGACAGGGTGACTCAGATACGCAGTATTTT.

This clonotype was seen ten or more times. The chain links TRBV5-4 to TRBJ2-7, with 8 bases aligning to TRBD1. Germline assignment: CDR1 SGHNT and CDR2 YYREEE (reference sequence). The CDR3 extends over 13 amino acids. The V gene end was trimmed by 4 bases and the J gene end by 6 bases; junction bases not matched to a gene: 6. The CDR3 region is CASSQDRVREQYF. The CDR3 DNA reads TGTGCCAGCAGCCAGGACAGGGTTCGCGAGCAGTACTTC. The whole variable domain, remainder taken from reference TRBV5-4 and TRBJ2-7, is ETGVTQSPTHLIKTRGQQVTLRCSSQSGHNTVSWYQQALGQGPQFIFQYYREEENGRGNFPPRFSGLQFPNYSSELNVNALELDDSALYLCASSQDRVREQYFGPGTRLTVT.

This clonotype was seen at least ten times. The V call is TRBV7-2, the J call TRBJ1-3; D remains unclear. Trimming took off 1 base at V and 0 bases at J, with 10 bases between the two ends. Germline assignment: CDR1 SGHTA and CDR2 FQGNSA. The CDR3 runs 16 residues. The CDR3 protein is CASSLVPGSSGNTIYF. The CDR3 DNA sequence: TGTGCCAGCAGCTTAGTTCCGGGGAGCTCTGGAAACACCATATATTTT.

The chain combines TRBV12-5 with TRBJ2-2; 16 nucleotides align to TRBD2. The CDR3 runs 18 residues. From germline, CDR1 is LGHNT and CDR2 FRNRAP. The chain's CDR3 is CVTANPGTSGGGTGELFF. CDR3 DNA: TGTGTTACTGCGAACCCCGGGACTAGCGGGGGGGGAACCGGGGAGCTGTTTTTT.

This clonotype was picked up many times. The rearrangement links TRBV12-5 to TRBJ2-3; D might be TRBD1 or TRBD2, each matching 5 bases. Germline CDR1 reads LGHNT; CDR2 reads FRNRAP. Trimming removed 4 bases at V and 5 bases at J, with 19 bases between. This CDR3 is built from 16 residues. CDR3 loop: CASGSSRLDGGDTQYF. CDR3 DNA: TGTGCTAGTGGTTCGAGCAGGCTGGATGGGGGAGATACGCAGTATTTT.

This clonotype appeared many times. This rearrangement joins TRBV5-4 to TRBJ2-5; the match to TRBD2 covers 7 bases. This CDR3 has 14 residues. V was clipped by 4 bases and J by 3 bases; unmatched bases: 6. Germline CDR1 is SGHNT and CDR2 is YYREEE (reference sequence). CDR3 in amino acids: CASSDGTTKETQYF. CDR3 DNA: TGTGCCAGCAGCGACGGGACTACCAAAGAGACCCAGTACTTC.

This clonotype was recorded a few times. The chain has TRBV12-3 or TRBV12-4 and TRBJ2-1, with D uncertain. This CDR3 region has 12 residues. The V end lost 5 bases, the J end lost 7 bases, and 9 bases lay between the germline ends. The CDR3: CASSERRNEQFF. The DNA of the CDR3 is TGTGCCAGCAGTGAGAGACGGAATGAGCAGTTCTTC.

This clonotype was seen a handful of times. The rearrangement joins TRBV29-1 to TRBJ2-1; no firm D call. Trimming took off 1 base at V and 1 base at J, with 8 bases between the two ends. In germline, CDR1 is SQVTM, CDR2 ANQGSEA. CDR3 size: 14 residues. CDR3 nucleotides: TGCAGCGTTGAAGGCGGTAAGTCCTACAATGAGCAGTTCTTC. Its protein is CSVEGGKSYNEQFF.

J is TRBJ1-1 and V is TRBV6-5, with 7 bases matching TRBD1. Trimming removed 6 bases from V and 11 bases from J; junction bases left unmatched: 12. Germline-derived CDR1 and CDR2 are MNHEY and SVGAGI. The CDR3 length is 13 residues. In DNA, the CDR3 is TGTGCCAGCAGCGGACAGGACGGAAGGAATGCTTTCTTT. As protein: CASSGQDGRNAFF.

DNA for the CDR3: TGCAGTGCTAGAGATCCAGGGGGCGGCCAGCCCCAGCATTTT. Residues: CSARDPGGGQPQHF. V gene TRBV20-1 combines with J gene TRBJ1-5, with 8 positions matching TRBD1. Germline V gene data show CDR1 as DFQATT and CDR2 as SNEGSKA (reference sequence). The CDR3 loop spans 14 amino acids. J was trimmed by 7 bases and V by 0 bases; bases with no gene match: 5.

In its sample, this clonotype was seen many times. The DNA of the CDR3 is TGTGCCAGCAGCTTAAGTCGGCGATCCGCCATAACCGGGACTGAAAAACTGTTTTTT. It translates to CASSLSRRSAITGTEKLFF. This chain links TRBV7-6 with TRBJ1-4; D is possibly TRBD1 (5 bases). The CDR3 loop spans 19 amino acids. V lost 2 bases to trimming and J lost 7 bases, with 26 bases between them. The germline V gene encodes CDR1 SGHVS and CDR2 FNYEAQ.

This sequence joins TRBV12-3 or TRBV12-4 and TRBJ2-3; D is unclear. V was trimmed by 6 bases and J by 9 bases, leaving 10 bases between them. CDR3 length: 11 residues. CDR3 protein: CASSGVGTQYF. DNA of the CDR3: TGTGCCAGCAGCGGAGTCGGCACGCAGTATTTT.

This chain joins TRBV4-1 and TRBJ1-1; D remains ambiguous. There are 16 residues in the CDR3. Trimming shortened V by 0 bases and J by 1 base, and 12 bases separated the two germline ends. Per the germline V gene, CDR1 is MGHRA and CDR2 is YSYEKL. DNA of the CDR3: TGCGCCAGCAGCCAAGAGGGCAGATATTCGAACACTGAAGCTTTCTTT. Protein: CASSQEGRYSNTEAFF.

This clonotype was seen at least ten times. J is TRBJ2-5 and V is TRBV7-2; D may be TRBD1 (5 bases). Trimming removed 0 bases from V and 2 bases from J, with 10 bases in between. The CDR3 is 15 amino acids. The germline gives CDR1 SGHTA, CDR2 FQGNSA. CDR3 DNA sequence: TGTGCCAGCAGCTTAGCTTGGGGCGTACAAGAGACCCAGTACTTC. This sequence encodes CASSLAWGVQETQYF.

The chain carries TRBV10-3 and TRBJ2-3, with TRBD1 identical over 8 bases. The CDR3 is made up of 14 amino acids. Losses at the gene ends were 2 bases for V and 4 bases for J; bases not matched to a gene: 2. Germline CDR1 and CDR2: ENHRY and SYGVKD. The CDR3 bases are TGTGCCATCAGTGAGCAGGGGGCAGCAGATACGCAGTATTTT. Its translation is CAISEQGAADTQYF.

The table lists this clonotype with many counts. This chain connects TRBV7-8 to TRBJ2-3, with D possibly being TRBD2 (6 bases). Trimming pared 5 bases from V and 8 bases from J, leaving 20 bases between. Germline V lookup: CDR1 SGHVS, CDR2 FQNEAQ. This CDR3 spans 15 amino acids. The CDR3: CASSLRDWSVGTQYF. The CDR3 DNA reads TGTGCCAGCAGCCTCCGGGACTGGAGTGTGGGTACGCAGTATTTT. Together with reference TRBV7-8 and TRBJ2-3, the CDR3 gives the full variable domain: GAGVSQSPRYKVAKRGQDVALRCDPISGHVSLFWYQQALGQGPEFLTYFQNEAQLDKSGLPSDRFFAERPEGSVSTLKIQRTQQEDSAVYLCASSLRDWSVGTQYFGPGTRLTVL.

This clonotype was recorded a few times. The gene calls are TRBV29-1 and TRBJ2-1, with D unresolved. Trimming stripped 6 bases from V and 6 bases from J, with 15 bases between. CDR1 is SQVTM and CDR2 is ANQGSEA in the germline V gene. This CDR3 is built from 13 residues. CDR3 loop: CSVVREKRNEQFF. The CDR3 region has the DNA TGCAGCGTCGTACGTGAGAAGCGCAATGAGCAGTTCTTC.

The gene calls are TRBV30 and TRBJ2-3; 8 positions agree with TRBD2. V shed 4 bases, J shed 2 bases, and the junction held 8 bases outside the gene matches. Germline V CDR1 and CDR2: GTSNPN, SVGIG (reference sequence). This CDR3 contains 15 residues. This chain's CDR3 is CAWNDLGGATDTQYF. DNA for the CDR3: TGTGCCTGGAACGACCTCGGGGGGGCCACAGATACGCAGTATTTT.

The rearrangement links TRBV10-3 to TRBJ2-3, with D possibly being TRBD1 (5 bases). The germline gives CDR1 ENHRY, CDR2 SYGVKD. This CDR3 has 13 amino acids. Trimming removed 9 bases from V and 5 bases from J, with 15 bases in between. CDR3 DNA: TGTGCCATGCAGGGCGAAATAGGAGATACGCAGTATTTT. Protein product: CAMQGEIGDTQYF.

This clonotype has only a few counts. The chain employs TRBV20-1 and TRBJ2-7; 7 nucleotides match TRBD1. The CDR3 spans 16 residues. After removal of 3 bases from V and 1 base from J, the junction contained 12 bases not matched to a gene. Germline-derived CDR1 and CDR2 are DFQATT and SNEGSKA (reference sequence). CDR3 sequence (DNA): TGCAGTGCTAGCACCCAGGGGGACGGATTTTCCTACGAGCAGTACTTC. Residues: CSASTQGDGFSYEQYF.

J is TRBJ1-2 and V is TRBV5-1, with TRBD1 matching 8 bases. V lost 0 bases, J lost 5 bases, and 3 bases stayed unmatched. Germline lookup yields CDR1 SGHRS and CDR2 YFSETQ. The CDR3 has 14 residues. The CDR3 protein is CASSLGRGRYGYTF. CDR3 bases: TGCGCCAGCAGCTTGGGCAGGGGGCGATATGGCTACACCTTC.